The 19 T cell receptor beta chains below all came from one sample that was sequenced in a study of T-cell reconstitution after alpha-beta-depleted transplantation in children. The library targeted TCRbeta and was prepared with unique molecular identifiers. TCRdb reprocessed the PCR reads via MiXCR and lists one record per CDR3 protein. The sample includes some 200,000 distinct CDR3 sequences, about 9.6% of them seen just once. Material: PBMCs from the stem cell graft donor, obtained from the stem cell graft. Receptors were obtained from a human donor who donated a stem cell graft to a child with SCID.

V gene TRBV6-9 combines with J gene TRBJ2-7, with D possibly matching TRBD2 (6 bases). From germline, CDR1 is MNHGY and CDR2 SVAAGI. Deletions cut 0 bases from V and 1 base from J, with 7 bases between. The CDR3 sequence is 14 residues long. The CDR3 reads CASSYSGGSYEQYF. CDR3 coding DNA: TGTGCCAGCAGTTATTCGGGGGGATCCTACGAGCAGTACTTC.

A remark on this clonotype: A much larger clone differs by one base, so this may be a read error. The chain links TRBV20-1 to TRBJ2-1; 11 bases agree with TRBD2. The CDR3 is 16 residues long. From germline, CDR1 is DFQATT and CDR2 SNEGSKA (reference sequence). This CDR3 is CCASGVAGGHYNEQFF. The DNA of the CDR3 is TGCTGTGCTAGTGGGGTAGCGGGGGGGCACTACAATGAGCAGTTCTTC.

This clonotype was seen at least ten times. This sequence joins TRBV4-2 and TRBJ2-7; 9 bases are a match to TRBD1. Germline V gene sequence: CDR1 LGHNA, CDR2 YNFKEQ. V was clipped by 0 bases and J by 5 bases; unmatched bases: 5. The CDR3 totals 15 residues. The CDR3 DNA sequence: TGTGCCAGCAGCCAAGAGGGGACAGGGTTCGACGAGCAGTACTTC. It codes for CASSQEGTGFDEQYF.

This clonotype was recorded at least ten times. This sequence joins TRBV7-9 and TRBJ2-3; D possibly corresponds to TRBD2 (6 bases). CDR1 SEHNR and CDR2 FQNEAQ come from the germline V gene (reference sequence). V was cut by 2 bases and J by 4 bases, with 13 bases left in between. This CDR3 is built from 15 residues. CDR3 region: CASSLYRGLADTQYF. For the CDR3, the DNA is TGTGCCAGCAGCTTATACCGGGGGTTGGCAGATACGCAGTATTTT. Full variable domain (remainder filled in from reference TRBV7-9 and TRBJ2-3): DTGVSQNPRHKITKRGQNVTFRCDPISEHNRLYWYRQTLGQGPEFLTYFQNEAQLEKSRLLSDRFSAERPKGSFSTLEIQRTEQGDSAMYLCASSLYRGLADTQYFGPGTRLTVL.

This clonotype was observed at least ten times. V usage is TRBV4-1 and J usage is TRBJ2-7, with D perhaps matching TRBD1 (6 bases). The V and J ends lost 0 bases and 5 bases respectively, with 17 bases between them. CDR3 length: 16 amino acids. The V gene's germline CDR1 is MGHRA and CDR2 YSYEKL. For the CDR3, the DNA is TGCGCCAGCAGCCAAGAGGAATGGGCAGGGGAGCACGAGCAGTACTTC. It yields the protein CASSQEEWAGEHEQYF.

J is TRBJ1-1 and V is TRBV5-1, with D perhaps matching TRBD1 (6 bases). The V and J ends lost 4 bases and 3 bases respectively, with 13 bases between them. Germline loops: CDR1 SGHRS, CDR2 YFSETQ. The CDR3 has 14 amino acids. CDR3 nucleotide sequence: TGCGCCAGCAGCCAACAGGGTGGGTACACTGAAGCTTTCTTT. Translated, it gives CASSQQGGYTEAFF.

Turning to this clonotype: A much larger clone lies one base from this, so it may be a read error. The J gene is TRBJ2-3, the V gene TRBV18, with D possibly being TRBD1 or TRBD2 (6 bases each). This CDR3 is 13 amino acids long. V lost 6 bases and J lost 8, with 15 bases in between. Germline loops: CDR1 KGHSH, CDR2 LQKENI. This CDR3 is CASSPIQGGTQYF. In DNA, the CDR3 is TGTGCCAGCTCCCCGATACAGGGAGGTACGCAGTATTTT.

This clonotype was observed at least ten times. The chain has TRBV11-2 and TRBJ2-1; TRBD2 matches at 8 bases. V shed 0 bases, J shed 10 bases, and the junction held 2 bases outside the gene matches. The CDR3 length is 13 residues. Germline V gene data show CDR1 as SGHAT and CDR2 as FQNNGV. CDR3 coding DNA: TGTGCCAGCAGCTTAGATCGGACTAGCGAGCAGTTCTTC. It translates to CASSLDRTSEQFF.

In regard to this clonotype: A much larger clone differs by one base, so this may be a read error. The rearrangement uses TRBV7-7 and TRBJ2-1, with a weak D call TRBD1 (6 bases). The CDR3 runs 16 residues. CDR1 is SSHAT and CDR2 is FNYEAQ in the germline V gene (reference sequence). The CDR3 DNA reads TGTGCCAGCAGCTTAGCGGAGGCAGGGGAATACAATGAGCAGCTCTTC. Amino acids: CASSLAEAGEYNEQLF.

This clonotype was counted many times. This sequence joins TRBV5-1 and TRBJ2-3, with D hard to call. From germline, CDR1 is SGHRS and CDR2 YFSETQ. This CDR3 has 15 amino acids. The ends were cut back, 4 bases at V and 0 bases at J, with 12 bases in the middle. CDR3 sequence (DNA): TGCGCCAGCAGCGGAGTCCAAAGCAGCACAGATACGCAGTATTTT. Residues: CASSGVQSSTDTQYF. Full variable domain (missing parts from reference TRBV5-1 and TRBJ2-3): KAGVTQTPRYLIKTRGQQVTLSCSPISGHRSVSWYQQTPGQGLQFLFEYFSETQRNKGNFPGRFSGRQFSNSRSEMNVSTLELGDSALYLCASSGVQSSTDTQYFGPGTRLTVL.

This clonotype has ten or more counts. The chain recombines TRBV5-1 with TRBJ1-1; D unresolved. This CDR3 is built from 14 residues. The germline gives CDR1 SGHRS, CDR2 YFSETQ. V was cut by 3 bases and J by 0 bases, with 9 bases left in between. The CDR3 is CASSSLALNTEAFF. The DNA of the CDR3 is TGCGCCAGCAGCTCTCTGGCGTTGAACACTGAAGCTTTCTTT.

This clonotype was found a few times. CDR3 amino acids: CSAAQGAGQPQHF. The CDR3 DNA sequence: TGCAGTGCCGCACAGGGGGCAGGTCAGCCCCAGCATTTT. The V call is TRBV20-1, the J call TRBJ1-5, with 9 positions matching TRBD1. The germline V gene encodes CDR1 DFQATT and CDR2 SNEGSKA (reference sequence). Unmatched junction bases numbered 6, after V lost 6 bases and J lost 6 bases. The CDR3 has 13 amino acids.

This clonotype was observed many times. V and J are TRBV7-2 and TRBJ1-2, with TRBD1 matching over 9 bases. V shed 0 bases and J 0 bases; nucleotides not matched to a gene: 5. The germline CDR1 and CDR2 sequences are SGHTA and FQGNSA. The CDR3 totals 17 residues. CDR3 residues: CASSLAFDRGANYGYTF. CDR3 DNA: TGTGCCAGCAGCTTAGCGTTCGACAGGGGGGCTAACTATGGCTACACCTTC.

This clonotype appeared a few times. The CDR3 DNA sequence: TGTGCCAGCTCCCAACCACGCTCCGGGGAGCTGTTTTTT. Amino acids: CASSQPRSGELFF. The J gene is TRBJ2-2, the V gene TRBV18, with no clear D. The CDR3 covers 13 residues. Between the trimmed V and J ends, which lost 6 bases and 6 bases, there was a span of 11 bases. Germline CDR1 is KGHSH and CDR2 is LQKENI.

This clonotype was picked up many times. The chain recombines TRBV5-1 with TRBJ1-1; no firm D call. V was cut by 4 bases and J by 0 bases, with 13 bases left in between. CDR1 is SGHRS, CDR2 YFSETQ, per germline. CDR3 length equals 15 residues. The CDR3 DNA follows: TGCGCCAGCAGCGATGGTGGGTCACTGAACACTGAAGCTTTCTTT. It specifies CASSDGGSLNTEAFF.

This clonotype appeared many times. This chain joins TRBV7-8 and TRBJ2-7; 11 bases align to TRBD2. The CDR3 spans 17 residues. The ends lost 3 bases at V and 2 bases at J; junction bases unmatched: 9. The germline V gene encodes CDR1 SGHVS and CDR2 FQNEAQ. The CDR3, as DNA: TGTGCCAGCAGCTTGAACGTAGGACTAGCGGGCGCCTACGAGCAGTACTTC. It specifies CASSLNVGLAGAYEQYF.

There are a few counts of this clonotype. The chain uses TRBV30 and TRBJ1-2; TRBD1 matches at 11 bases. Trimming at V came to 5 bases and at J to 5 bases, leaving 4 bases not matched to a gene. The CDR3 has 13 amino acids. Germline V gene lookup returns CDR1 GTSNPN and CDR2 SVGIG (reference sequence). CDR3 sequence: CAWDRDRGYGYTF. As DNA, the CDR3 is TGTGCCTGGGACCGGGACAGGGGGTATGGCTACACCTTC.

Ten or more counts support this clonotype. The chain is built from TRBV6-2 or TRBV6-3 and TRBJ2-1; TRBD1 matches at 7 bases. Germline values: CDR1 MNHEY, CDR2 SVGEGT. J lost 2 bases, V lost 8 bases, and 9 bases had no gene match. The CDR3 has 15 amino acids. The CDR3 nucleotides are TGTGCCAGCCTGTTTTACAGGGGCACCTACAATGAGCAGTTCTTC. Its translation: CASLFYRGTYNEQFF.

V and J are TRBV7-8 and TRBJ2-2; the D gene could be TRBD1 or TRBD2 (5 bases each). V lost 1 base and J 4 bases, leaving 13 bases between the germline ends. CDR3 size: 16 residues. Germline V lookup: CDR1 SGHVS, CDR2 FQNEAQ. The CDR3, as DNA: TGTGCCAGCAGCTTAGGCGTGGGGACCCGCACCGGGGAGCTGTTTTTT. This sequence encodes CASSLGVGTRTGELFF.